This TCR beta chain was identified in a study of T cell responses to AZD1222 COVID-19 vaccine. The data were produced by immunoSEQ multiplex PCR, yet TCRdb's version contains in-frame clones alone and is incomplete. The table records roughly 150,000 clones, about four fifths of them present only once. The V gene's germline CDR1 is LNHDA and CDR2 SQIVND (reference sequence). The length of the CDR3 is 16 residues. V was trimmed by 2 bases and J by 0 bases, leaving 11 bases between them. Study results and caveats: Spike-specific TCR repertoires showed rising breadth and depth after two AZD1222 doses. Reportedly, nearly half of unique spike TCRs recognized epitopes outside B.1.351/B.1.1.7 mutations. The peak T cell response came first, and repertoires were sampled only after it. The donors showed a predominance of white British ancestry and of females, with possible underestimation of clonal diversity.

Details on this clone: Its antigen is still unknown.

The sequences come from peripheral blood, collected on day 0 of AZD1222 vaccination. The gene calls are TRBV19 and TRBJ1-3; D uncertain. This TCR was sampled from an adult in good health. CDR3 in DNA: TGTGCCAGTAGTATAAGCAGAGCCACCTCTGGAAACACCATATATTTT. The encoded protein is CASSISRATSGNTIYF.